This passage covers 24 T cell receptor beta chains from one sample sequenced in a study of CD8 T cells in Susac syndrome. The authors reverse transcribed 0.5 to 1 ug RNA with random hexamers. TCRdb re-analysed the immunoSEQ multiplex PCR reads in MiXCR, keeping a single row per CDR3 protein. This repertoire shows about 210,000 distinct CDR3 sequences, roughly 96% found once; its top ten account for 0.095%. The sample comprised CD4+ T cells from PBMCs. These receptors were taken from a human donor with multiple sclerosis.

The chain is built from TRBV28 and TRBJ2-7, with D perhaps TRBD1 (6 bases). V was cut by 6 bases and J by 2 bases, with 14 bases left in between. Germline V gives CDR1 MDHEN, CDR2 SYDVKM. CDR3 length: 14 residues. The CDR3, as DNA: TGTGCCAGCAGCCGCCCCGACAGGACCTACGAGCAGTACTTC. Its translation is CASSRPDRTYEQYF.

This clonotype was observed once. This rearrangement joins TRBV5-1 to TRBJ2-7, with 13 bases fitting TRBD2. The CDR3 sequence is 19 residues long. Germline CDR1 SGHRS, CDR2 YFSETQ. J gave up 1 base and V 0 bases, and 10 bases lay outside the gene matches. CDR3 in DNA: TGCGCCAGCAGCTTGGAACGCGGACTAGCGGGAGCCAATTCCTACGAGCAGTACTTC. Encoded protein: CASSLERGLAGANSYEQYF.

The CDR3 DNA follows: TGTGCCAGCAGCAAAGCAAAGGACGGACGGACCTACGAGCAGTACTTC. Protein product: CASSKAKDGRTYEQYF. This rearrangement joins TRBV21-1 to TRBJ2-7. TRBV21-1 is flagged as a pseudogene. CDR3 size: 16 residues.

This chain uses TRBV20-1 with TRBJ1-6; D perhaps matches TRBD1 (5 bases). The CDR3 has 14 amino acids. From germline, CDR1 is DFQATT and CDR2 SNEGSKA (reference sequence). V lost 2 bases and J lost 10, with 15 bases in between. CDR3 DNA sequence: TGCAGTGCTAGAAAGAATATGGGGGAGTCACCCCTCCACTTT. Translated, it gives CSARKNMGESPLHF.

CDR3 amino acids: CASHRQTEAFF. In DNA form, the CDR3 reads TGTGCCAGCCACCGACAGACTGAAGCTTTCTTT. The chain is built from TRBV2 and TRBJ1-1; possible D gene TRBD1, 5 bases. The germline CDR1 and CDR2 sequences are SNHLY and FYNNEI. The CDR3 has 11 amino acids. Trimming pared 8 bases from V and 5 bases from J, leaving 9 bases between.

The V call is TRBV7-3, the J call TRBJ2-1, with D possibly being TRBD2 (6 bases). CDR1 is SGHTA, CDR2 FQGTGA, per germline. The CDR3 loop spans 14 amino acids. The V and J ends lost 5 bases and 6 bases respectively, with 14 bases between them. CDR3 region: CASSPGTSINEQFF. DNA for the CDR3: TGTGCCAGCAGCCCTGGGACTTCTATCAATGAGCAGTTCTTC.

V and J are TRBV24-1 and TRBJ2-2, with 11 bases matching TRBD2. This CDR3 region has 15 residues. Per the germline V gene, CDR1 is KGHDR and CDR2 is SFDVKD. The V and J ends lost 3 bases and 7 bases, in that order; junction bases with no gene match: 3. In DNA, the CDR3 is TGTGCCACCAGTGATGGGACTAGCGGACACGGGGAGCTGTTTTTT. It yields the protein CATSDGTSGHGELFF.

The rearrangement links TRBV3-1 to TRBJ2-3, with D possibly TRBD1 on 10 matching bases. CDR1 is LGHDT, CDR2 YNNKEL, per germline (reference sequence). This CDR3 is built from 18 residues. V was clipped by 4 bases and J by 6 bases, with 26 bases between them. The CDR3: CASSLGQGGLASVDTQYF. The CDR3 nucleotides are TGTGCCAGCAGCCTCGGACAGGGGGGACTAGCTTCAGTGGATACGCAGTATTTT.

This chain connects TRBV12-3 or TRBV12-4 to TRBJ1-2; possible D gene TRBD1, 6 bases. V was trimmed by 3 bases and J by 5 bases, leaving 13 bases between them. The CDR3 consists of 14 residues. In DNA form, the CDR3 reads TGTGCCAGCAGTTTGGCAGGGGCCTTATATGGCTACACCTTC. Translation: CASSLAGALYGYTF.

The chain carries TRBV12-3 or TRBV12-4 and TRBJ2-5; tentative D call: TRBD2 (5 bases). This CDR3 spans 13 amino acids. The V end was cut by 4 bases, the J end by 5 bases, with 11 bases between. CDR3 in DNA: TGTGCCAGCAGTTCTCCCCCGGGGGAGACCCAGTACTTC. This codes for CASSSPPGETQYF.

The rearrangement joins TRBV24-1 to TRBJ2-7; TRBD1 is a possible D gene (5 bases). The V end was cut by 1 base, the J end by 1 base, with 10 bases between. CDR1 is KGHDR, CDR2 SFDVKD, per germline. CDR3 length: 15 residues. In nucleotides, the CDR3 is TGTGCCACCAGTGATTTCCCAGGGATATCCTACGAGCAGTACTTC. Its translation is CATSDFPGISYEQYF.

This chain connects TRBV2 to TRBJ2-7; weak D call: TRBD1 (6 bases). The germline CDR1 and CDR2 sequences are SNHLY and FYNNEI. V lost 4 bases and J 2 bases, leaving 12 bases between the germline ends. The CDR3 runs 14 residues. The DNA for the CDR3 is TGTGCCAGCAGTGTCGAACAGGGCCCCTACGAGCAGTACTTC. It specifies CASSVEQGPYEQYF.

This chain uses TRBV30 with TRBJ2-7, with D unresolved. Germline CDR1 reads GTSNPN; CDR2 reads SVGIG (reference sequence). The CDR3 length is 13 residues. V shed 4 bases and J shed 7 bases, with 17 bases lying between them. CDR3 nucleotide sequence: TGTGCCTGGACGATCCCCTCCGCGTTAGAGCAGTACTTC. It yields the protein CAWTIPSALEQYF.

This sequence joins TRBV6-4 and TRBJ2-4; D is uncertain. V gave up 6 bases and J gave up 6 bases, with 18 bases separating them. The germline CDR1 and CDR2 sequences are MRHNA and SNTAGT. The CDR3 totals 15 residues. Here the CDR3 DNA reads TGTGCCAGCAGCCTTCAGCCCCTTAAACTAAACATTCAGTACTTC. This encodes CASSLQPLKLNIQYF.

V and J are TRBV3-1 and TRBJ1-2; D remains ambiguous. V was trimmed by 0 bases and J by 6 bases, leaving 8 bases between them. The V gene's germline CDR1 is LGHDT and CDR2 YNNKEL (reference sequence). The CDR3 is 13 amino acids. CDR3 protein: CASSQDNRDGYTF. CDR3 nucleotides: TGTGCCAGCAGCCAAGATAACCGGGATGGCTACACCTTC.

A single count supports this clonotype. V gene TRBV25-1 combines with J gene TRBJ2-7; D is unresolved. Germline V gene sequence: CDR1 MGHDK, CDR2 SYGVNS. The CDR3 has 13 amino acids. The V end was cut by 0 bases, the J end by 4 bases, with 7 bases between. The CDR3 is CASSEYAGYEQYF. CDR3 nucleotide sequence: TGTGCCAGCAGTGAATATGCCGGATACGAGCAGTACTTC.

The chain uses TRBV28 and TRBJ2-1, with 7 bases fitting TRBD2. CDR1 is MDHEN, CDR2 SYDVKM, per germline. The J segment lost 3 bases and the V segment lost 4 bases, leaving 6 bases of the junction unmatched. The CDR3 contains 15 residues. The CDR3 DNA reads TGTGCCAGCAGTTCGCGGGGGTCAGGCTACAATGAGCAGTTCTTC. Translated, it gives CASSSRGSGYNEQFF.

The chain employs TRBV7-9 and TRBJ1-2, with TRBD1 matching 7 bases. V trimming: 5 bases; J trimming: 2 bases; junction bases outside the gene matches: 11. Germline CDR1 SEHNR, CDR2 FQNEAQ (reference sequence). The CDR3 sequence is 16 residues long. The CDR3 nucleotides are TGTGCCAGCAGCGCACCGAAGAGGGACAGAAACTATGGCTACACCTTC. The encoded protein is CASSAPKRDRNYGYTF. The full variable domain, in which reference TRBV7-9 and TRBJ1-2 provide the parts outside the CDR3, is DTGVSQNPRHKITKRGQNVTFRCDPISEHNRLYWYRQTLGQGPEFLTYFQNEAQLEKSRLLSDRFSAERPKGSFSTLEIQRTEQGDSAMYLCASSAPKRDRNYGYTFGSGTRLTVV.

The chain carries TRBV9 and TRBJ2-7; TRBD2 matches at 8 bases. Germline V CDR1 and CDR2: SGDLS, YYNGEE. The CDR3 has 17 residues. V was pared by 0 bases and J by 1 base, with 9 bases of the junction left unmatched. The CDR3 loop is CASSVGRASGWSYEQYF. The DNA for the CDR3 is TGTGCCAGCAGCGTAGGGAGAGCTAGCGGGTGGTCCTACGAGCAGTACTTC. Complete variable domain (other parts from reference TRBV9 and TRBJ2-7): DSGVTQTPKHLITATGQRVTLRCSPRSGDLSVYWYQQSLDQGLQFLIQYYNGEERAKGNILERFSAQQFPDLHSELNLSSLELGDSALYFCASSVGRASGWSYEQYFGPGTRLTVT.

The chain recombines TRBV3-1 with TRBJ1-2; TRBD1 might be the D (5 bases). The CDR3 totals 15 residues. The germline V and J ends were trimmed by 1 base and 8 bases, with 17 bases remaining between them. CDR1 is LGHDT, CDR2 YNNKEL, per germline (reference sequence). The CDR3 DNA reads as TGTGCCAGCAGCCAAGGGCCCCGGGAGGGGAGCGGCTACACCTTC. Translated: CASSQGPREGSGYTF. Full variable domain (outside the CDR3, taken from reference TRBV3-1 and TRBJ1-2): DTAVSQTPKYLVTQMGNDKSIKCEQNLGHDTMYWYKQDSKKFLKIMFSYNNKELIINETVPNRFSPKSPDKAHLNLHINSLELGDSAVYFCASSQGPREGSGYTFGSGTRLTVV.

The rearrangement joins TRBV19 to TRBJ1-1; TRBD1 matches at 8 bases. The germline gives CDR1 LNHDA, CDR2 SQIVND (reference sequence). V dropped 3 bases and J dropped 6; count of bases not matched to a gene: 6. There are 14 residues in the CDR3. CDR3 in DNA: TGTGCCAGTAGTATTCGCAGGGGGCTGGCTGAAGCTTTCTTT. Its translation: CASSIRRGLAEAFF.

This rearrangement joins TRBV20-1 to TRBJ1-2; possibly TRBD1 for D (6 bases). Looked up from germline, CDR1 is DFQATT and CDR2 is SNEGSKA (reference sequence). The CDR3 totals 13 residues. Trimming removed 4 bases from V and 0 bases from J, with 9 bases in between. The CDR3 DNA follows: TGCAGTGCTACGGGGGGCGCTAACTATGGCTACACCTTC. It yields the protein CSATGGANYGYTF.

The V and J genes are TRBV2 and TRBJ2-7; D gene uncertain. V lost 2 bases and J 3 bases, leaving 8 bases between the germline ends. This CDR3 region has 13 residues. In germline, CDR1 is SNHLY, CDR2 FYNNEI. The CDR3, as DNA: TGTGCCAGCAGTGAACAAAGCGTCTACGAGCAGTACTTC. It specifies CASSEQSVYEQYF.

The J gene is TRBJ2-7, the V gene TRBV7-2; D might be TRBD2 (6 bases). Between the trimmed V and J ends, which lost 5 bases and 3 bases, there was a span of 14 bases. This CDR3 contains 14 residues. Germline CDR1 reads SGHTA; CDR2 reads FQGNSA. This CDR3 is CASSEGLLNYEQYF. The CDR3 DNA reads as TGTGCCAGCAGCGAGGGACTGCTGAACTACGAGCAGTACTTC.